The clone carrying this T cell receptor beta chain was detected ten times or more. The CDR3 covers 11 residues. Trimming removed 6 bases from V and 4 bases from J, with 5 bases in between. This sample was included in a study of patients and donors after allogeneic stem cell transplantation. TCRdb recomputed calls from the RT-PCR reads with MiXCR, one row per CDR3 protein. The sample yields over 400,000 distinct CDR3 sequences, 16% seen once. Sample: blood, either unsorted or a sorted T cell fraction (not recorded which). This TCR was recovered from a human donor who was either an allogeneic HSCT recipient or a stem cell or donor lymphocyte infusion donor (not recorded which). It is not recorded whose cells these are; they may come from a transplant donor. The chain links TRBV12-3 or TRBV12-4 to TRBJ2-3; D remains unclear. CDR3 amino acids: CASSSSDTQYF. CDR3 sequence (DNA): TGTGCCAGCAGCTCCTCAGATACGCAGTATTTT.